Listed below are T cell receptor beta chains from one sample, sequenced in a study of response to subunit inactivated influenza vaccine. TCRdb ran MiXCR on the RT-PCR reads and lists one entry per CDR3 protein. Counted here are hundreds of thousands of distinct CDR3 sequences, 12% occurring once; the ten biggest clones make up roughly a tenth. The sequencing here drew on PBMCs from blood, taken on the day of vaccination. Every receptor here comes from a man aged 50-60 years who received an inactivated influenza vaccine. CDR3s leave out the opening cysteine and the closing phenylalanine or tryptophan. Part of the rows lack a size; the others show once, few, many or a class for expanded clones.

TRBV9	many	TRBJ1-5	ASSVTPREPQH
TRBV9	few	TRBJ1-1	ASSPNQQVNTEAF
TRBV5-1	few	TRBJ2-1	ASSLAAGSPAFEQF
TRBV20-1	few	TRBJ2-3	SASRDPITDTQY
TRBV7-9	few	TRBJ2-4	ASSLGQGLDKNIQY
TRBV4-2	few	TRBJ2-1	ASSLGPAGGDYNEQF
TRBV29-1	once	TRBJ2-7	SVTGTTYEQY
TRBV12-3/TRBV12-4	NA	TRBJ2-5	ASSGQGGLETQY
TRBV2	NA	TRBJ2-1	ASTGTGAYNEQF
TRBV2	NA	TRBJ2-2	ASGSTGELF
TRBV12-3/TRBV12-4	few	TRBJ2-3	ASSFVGLAGPSDTQY
TRBV27	NA	TRBJ2-1	ASSLLSNPPGTSGKSSYNEQF
TRBV7-6	few	TRBJ2-5	ASSLVGGARQETQY
TRBV5-1	few	TRBJ2-2	ASSRNRGLVRELF
TRBV6-2/TRBV6-3	NA	TRBJ2-3	ASSYFAATSGGTTDTKY
TRBV20-1	few	TRBJ2-2	SARKGQGVGELF
TRBV5-1	few	TRBJ2-1	ASNLAGASYNEQF
TRBV4-3	many	TRBJ1-1	ASSQAFGTEAF
TRBV7-9	few	TRBJ2-1	ASSFGQGKDEQF
TRBV7-2	NA	TRBJ2-7	ASSLGPGASAEQY
TRBV7-9	many	TRBJ1-1	ASSLVWSLTLNTEAF
TRBV12-3/TRBV12-4	few	TRBJ2-1	ASSSDYQAYNEQF
TRBV4-1	few	TRBJ2-7	ASSQAGAESTLVAEQY
TRBV9	few	TRBJ1-5	ASSVGTVNQPQH
TRBV7-9	NA	TRBJ1-6	ASSTRRGNSGSPLH
TRBV2	many	TRBJ1-3	ASSRRDSSGNTIY
TRBV5-1	few	TRBJ2-1	ASRAREGNNEQF
TRBV20-1	NA	TRBJ1-1	SAAGNTEAF
TRBV7-9	many	TRBJ1-1	ASSFQGEAF
TRBV12-3/TRBV12-4	few	TRBJ1-2	ASRRAWGYT
TRBV20-1	few	TRBJ2-1	SARPLAGQQF
TRBV27	few	TRBJ1-5	ASSSLPAGHDQPQH
TRBV18	NA	TRBJ2-3	ASSLRVPDTQY
TRBV2	few	TRBJ1-4	ASRPGSTLKTGRDEKLF
TRBV28	NA	TRBJ2-7	ASRGTSGRSEQY
TRBV5-6	NA	TRBJ2-3	ASSLIWDTQY
TRBV12-3/TRBV12-4	many	TRBJ2-2	ASSLAQGNTGELF
TRBV3-1	few	TRBJ2-3	ASSETRSTDTQY
TRBV4-1	many	TRBJ1-5	ASSQRGLQPQH
TRBV7-3	few	TRBJ2-5	ASSRDLGGTQY
TRBV4-3	few	TRBJ1-4	ASSLTATSEKLF
TRBV14	many	TRBJ2-3	ASSPWMLPSTDTQY
TRBV5-1	NA	TRBJ2-1	ASSLMVGAGGYNEQF
TRBV5-1	NA	TRBJ2-5	ASSSGDAGGETQY
TRBV12-3/TRBV12-4	NA	TRBJ2-2	ASSELDGLGEPF
TRBV5-1	NA	TRBJ2-2	ASSYELTARRELF
TRBV7-9	many	TRBJ2-1	ASSLGQTSYNEQF
TRBV15	NA	TRBJ2-5	ATSRDGQDQETQY
TRBV5-1	few	TRBJ2-1	ASSGELAGQDEQF
TRBV7-9	many	TRBJ2-1	ASSLRRGNEQF
TRBV11-2	few	TRBJ1-4	ASSYHSATNEKLF
TRBV6-2/TRBV6-3	few	TRBJ2-7	ASRNYPGGGSYEQY
TRBV10-3	few	TRBJ2-7	ATTGILYEQY
TRBV11-2	NA	TRBJ2-3	ASTRLAGDTQY
TRBV20-1	NA	TRBJ1-4	SASPTGRIQEKLF